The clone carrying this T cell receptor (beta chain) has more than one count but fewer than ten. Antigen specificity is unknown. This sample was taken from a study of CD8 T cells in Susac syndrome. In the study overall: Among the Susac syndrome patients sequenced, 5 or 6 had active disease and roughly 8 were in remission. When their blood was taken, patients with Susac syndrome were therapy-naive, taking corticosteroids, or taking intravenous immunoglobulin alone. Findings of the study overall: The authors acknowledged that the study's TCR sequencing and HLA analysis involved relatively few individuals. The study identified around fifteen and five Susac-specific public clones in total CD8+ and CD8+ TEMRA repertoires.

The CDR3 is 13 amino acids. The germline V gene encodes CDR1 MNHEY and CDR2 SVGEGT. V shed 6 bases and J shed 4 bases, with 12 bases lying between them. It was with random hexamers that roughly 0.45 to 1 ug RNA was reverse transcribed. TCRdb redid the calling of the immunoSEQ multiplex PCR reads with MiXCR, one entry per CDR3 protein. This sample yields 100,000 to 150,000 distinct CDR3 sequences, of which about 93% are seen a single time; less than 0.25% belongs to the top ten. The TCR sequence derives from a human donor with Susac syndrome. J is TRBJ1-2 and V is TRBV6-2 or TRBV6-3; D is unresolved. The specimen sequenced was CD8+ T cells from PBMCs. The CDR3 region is CASSLVGSYGYTF. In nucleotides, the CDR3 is TGTGCCAGCAGCCTTGTGGGGTCCTATGGCTACACCTTC.